The rows below give T cell receptor beta chains drawn from one sample of a study of response to subunit inactivated influenza vaccine. TCRdb called the RT-PCR reads again in MiXCR, with one record for every CDR3 protein. The sample contains roughly 710,000 distinct CDR3 sequences, 12% to 15% of which appear only once. This material consisted of PBMCs from blood, taken approximately 15 days before vaccination. All receptors derive from a man in his fifties who received an inactivated influenza vaccine. CDR3s include the opening cysteine and the closing phenylalanine or tryptophan. A D gene is named only where the DNA matches it firmly. Expanded clones get a size class; other rows say once, few or many, or leave the size out.

few NA TRBJ2-1 TRBV20-1 TGCAGTGTCCCACTCCCACTTTACACGGACAATGAGCAGTTCTTC CSVPLPLYTDNEQFF
NA TRBD2 TRBJ2-1 TRBV30 TGTGCCTGGAGGACTAGCGGGGGGCCCTACAATGAGCAGTTCTTC CAWRTSGGPYNEQFF
few NA TRBJ1-6 TRBV20-1 TGCAGTGCTCATTTACGGCAAAATTCACCCCTCCACTTT CSAHLRQNSPLHF
few NA TRBJ1-2 TRBV5-1 TGCGCCAGCAGCTTGGCCGAACCGGTTAACTATGGCTACACCTTC CASSLAEPVNYGYTF
NA NA TRBJ2-1 TRBV15 TGTGCCACCAGCCCGGACTACAATGAGCAGTTCTTC CATSPDYNEQFF
few NA TRBJ2-5 TRBV5-1 TGCGCCAGCAGCTCCGGGCGTGCTGTGGAGACCCAGTACTTC CASSSGRAVETQYF
NA NA TRBJ2-1 TRBV12-3/TRBV12-4 TGTGCCAGCAGTTTAAGTGGGCCCCGGAAATACAATGAGCAGTTCTTC CASSLSGPRKYNEQFF
few NA TRBJ2-3 TRBV6-2/TRBV6-3 TGTGCCAGCGCGGGGCAGGGCCTAGATACGCAGTATTTT CASAGQGLDTQYF
few TRBD1 TRBJ2-2 TRBV6-1 TGTGCCAGCAAAAGCCGGCTGGACAGGGGATCCGGGGAGCTGTTTTTT CASKSRLDRGSGELFF
few NA TRBJ2-2 TRBV24-1 TGTGCCACCACCTCGACAGGTGACACCGGGGAGCTGTTTTTT CATTSTGDTGELFF